This T cell receptor beta chain was sequenced in a study of blood T cell repertoires in COVID-19. The wider study: Researchers got acute and convalescent COVID-19 samples from the United States, Italy and Spain. PBMCs, B-cell-depleted T cells, or T cells were the source of the cDNA or gDNA that made up the material.

Per germline, CDR1 MNHEY and CDR2 SMNVEV (reference sequence). The J segment lost 9 bases and the V segment lost 2 bases, leaving 7 bases of the junction unmatched. The CDR3 contains 15 residues. Study processing details: Scientists estimated how many nucleated cells there were by amplifying reference gene primers. Profiled with immunoSEQ multiplex PCR; TCRdb holds only in-frame clones, not every one. The V and J calls and clone size are taken from that table; D and trimming were inferred from the DNA. The sample includes 200,000 to 250,000 clones, around 84% of them seen just once. This sequence originates from a woman aged 55-70 years who had recovered from COVID-19. Sequencing was done on a sample of peripheral blood. The chain recombines TRBV27 with TRBJ2-1; 10 bases map to TRBD2. The chain's CDR3 is CASSLKRGGSGEQFF. CDR3 bases: TGTGCCAGCAGTTTAAAGCGGGGGGGAAGTGGTGAGCAGTTCTTC.